This T cell receptor (beta chain) appears in the sequencing data of a study of regulatory T cells in long-lasting Graves disease. In the study overall: Persistent Graves' disease required over 5 years of antithyroid drugs and positive TSH receptor antibodies. Findings and limits, study-wide: Compared with new cases, persistent Graves' patients showed reduced TCR diversity. A greater number of public clonotypes (over 2,500) was shared by persistent patients than by new patients (approximately 1,000).

The time point denotes: persistent/refractory GD, antithyroid drugs over 5 years with positive TRAb. RNA extracted from PBMCs served as the sequencing template. Under American Thyroid Association guidelines, Graves' disease was diagnosed. Relying on iRepertoire HTBI primers and Arm-PCR of CDR3 regions, the team built TCR beta libraries. In TCRdb, the multiplex PCR reads were re-called with MiXCR into one record per CDR3 protein. The sample has 350,000 to 450,000 distinct CDR3 sequences; about a fifth are singletons. This CDR3 has 17 amino acids. Deletions cut 4 bases from V and 0 bases from J, with 17 bases between. Germline lookup yields CDR1 SGHKS and CDR2 YYEKEE (reference sequence). This clonotype has a count of ten or more. Antigen: not known.

The clonotype originates from a female donor with Graves disease. The rearrangement joins TRBV5-5 to TRBJ2-1, with no clear D. Sample: peripheral blood mononuclear cells (PBMCs), taken when the disease was refractory, from a patient treated with antithyroid drugs. CDR3 in DNA: TGTGCCAGCAGCCAGGTCCCGACTTTCAGCTCCTACAATGAGCAGTTCTTC. Translation: CASSQVPTFSSYNEQFF.